This TCR beta chain derives from a study of shared clonotypes between healthy human individuals. Naive CD8 cells comprised CD45RO-negative, CCR7-positively selected cells, excluding terminally differentiated effector memory CD45RA+ cells. The assay was immunoSEQ multiplex PCR, and TCRdb's table has in-frame clones only and misses some. This table has roughly 1,800,000 clones, approximately 94% appearing once. Study conclusions and caveats: Rarefaction curves obtained for sorted subsets showed sequencing incomplete despite large depth. In several donors, about 5% of naive CD4 clonotypes appeared in common. The researchers took only blood, and tissue repertoires probably look different.

V was clipped by 2 bases and J by 12 bases, with 13 bases between them. The CDR3 has 11 residues. Germline CDR1 reads SQVTM; CDR2 reads ANQGSEA. Concerning this clone: Its antigen is still unknown.

Input material: naive CD8+ T cells sorted from blood. The J gene is TRBJ1-2, the V gene TRBV29-1; D is unclear. The source is a man in his late teens or twenties in good health. In DNA, the CDR3 is TGCAGCGTTGAACTCACGGGGAGGGACACCTTC. Its translation: CSVELTGRDTF.